The entry that follows covers one T cell receptor (delta chain) sequence. Its antigen is still unknown. The protein that TCRdb holds for this DNA derives from a much larger clone and differs from the translated DNA at residue 11, which likely indicates a read error; the protein shown here is translated from the DNA. This sample was taken from a study of γδ T cells in repeated Plasmodium falciparum infection (dated by TCRdb to about 2021). General notes on the study: In the natural-infection arm, Malian children exposed to intense seasonal malaria transmission were enrolled and compared against age and gender matched Australian children. Four to six malaria-naive U.S. adults underwent four controlled human malaria infections by bites from P. falciparum NF54-infected Anopheles stephensi mosquitoes over approximately 600 days. Controlled-infection subjects were sampled at baseline, immediately before selected infections, and 21 days after each infection. Malian gammadelta TCR repertoires were analysed cross-sectionally during no-transmission periods and were analysed longitudinally across acute febrile malaria episodes. Using both natural infection in Mali and controlled human malaria infection, the study looked at the way repeated Plasmodium falciparum infection shapes the human gammadelta T cell repertoire.

For bulk TCR repertoire analysis, Vgamma9/Vdelta2+ and Vdelta2-negative gammadelta T cell populations were flow-sorted out of peripheral blood mononuclear cells. Library preparation was by multiplex PCR. Sequencing instrument: Illumina MiSeq. Each sorted gammadelta T cell sample was sequenced for both the TCR gamma (TRG) and TCR delta (TRD) chains. The original methods were these. Repertoire analyses included clonotype tree plots, accumulated frequency of the top 20 clonotypes, diversity index (DI) and D75 metrics. With CATT, TCRdb called clones again from the public reads; duplicate DNA rows were later joined. These V and J calls are TCRdb output, not the study's own analysis. The sample includes roughly 90,000 delta-chain clones, with roughly 1.4% observed a single time. The ten largest account for over 8% of the sample. The investigation overall reported the following: The Malian cohort came from a small rural village of predominantly one ethnic group, limiting generalizability. Vgamma9/Vdelta2+ TCR repertoires showed a highly stable polyclonal repertoire over time and infection, with many inter-individual overlapping TCRgamma sequences. Vdelta2-negative gammadelta TCR repertoires from Malian children appeared more clonally expanded, less diverse and less shared than those of Australian children. In Vdelta2-negative, largely Vdelta1+, gammadelta TCR repertoires, repeated controlled infections appeared to drive waves of new clonotype selection. Because the controlled-infection cohort was small, analysis of inter-individual variability in gammadelta T cell responses was limited.

From the cysteine up to the phenylalanine, the CDR3 has a length of 16 residues. Only the CDR3 DNA is retained, 48 bases long and in frame from the first base. V is shortened by 3 bases, J by 3 bases, and the region joining them spans 19 bases. The germline V gene encodes CDR1 GEAIGNYY and CDR2 EKD. The rearrangement joined TRDV2 to TRDJ1; possibly the D gene is TRDD3, per 6 matching bases. Here the J gene came from matching the DNA to germline, since TCRdb omits it. Sequenced material: gamma-delta T cells from blood. The clonotype originates from a pool of human donors (malaria-infected and uninfected, not separated). The CDR3 here reads CACDGLVGAYADKLIF. The DNA is as follows: TGTGCCTGTGACGGGTTAGTGGGGGCTTACGCCGATAAACTCATCTTT.